Below, one T cell receptor (beta chain) is given with its context. These data come from a study of early T cells in non-severe SARS-CoV-2 infection. Via MiXCR, TCRdb re-called the 5' RACE reads, giving one row per CDR3 protein. The sample records tens of thousands of distinct CDR3 sequences, 5% to 7% being singletons. The material sequenced was whole blood. The receptor's source is an adult who was a healthcare worker with PCR-confirmed SARS-CoV-2 infection or an uninfected control (not recorded which).

The CDR3 DNA reads TGCAGTGCTACCGGGATAGAGGGGGCCAACGTCCTGACTTTC. It is translated as CSATGIEGANVLTF. This chain uses TRBV20-1 with TRBJ2-6; weak D call: TRBD2 (5 bases). Germline V CDR1 and CDR2: DFQATT, SNEGSKA (reference sequence). The germline V and J ends were trimmed by 4 bases and 4 bases, with 11 bases remaining between them. The CDR3 spans 14 residues.